This TCR beta chain was retrieved from a study of blood T cell repertoires in COVID-19. Here immunoSEQ multiplex PCR was the method, and the copy in TCRdb shows in-frame clones only, minus some. The table has under 300,000 clones, around 84% seen once. From germline, CDR1 is MGHDK and CDR2 SYGVNS. The CDR3 totals 15 residues. V trimming: 6 bases; J trimming: 0 bases; junction bases outside the gene matches: 5. This chain connects TRBV25-1 to TRBJ2-5; 9 bases fit TRBD2. This TCR was sampled from a human donor with COVID-19, enrolled during active disease. The donor label of this sample is uncertain. Sequenced input: peripheral blood. The CDR3 nucleotides are TGTGCCAGCAGGCACGCGGGGGGGGACCAAGAGACCCAGTACTTC. It codes for CASRHAGGDQETQYF.